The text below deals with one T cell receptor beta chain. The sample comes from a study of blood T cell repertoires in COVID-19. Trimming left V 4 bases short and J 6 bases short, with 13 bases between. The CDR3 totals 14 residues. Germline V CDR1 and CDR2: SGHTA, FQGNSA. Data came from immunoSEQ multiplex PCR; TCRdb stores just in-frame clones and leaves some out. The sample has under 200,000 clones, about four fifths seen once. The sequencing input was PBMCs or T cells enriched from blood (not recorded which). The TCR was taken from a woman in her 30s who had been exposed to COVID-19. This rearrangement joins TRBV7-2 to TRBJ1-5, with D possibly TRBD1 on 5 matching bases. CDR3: CASSYRGGSQPQHF. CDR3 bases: TGTGCCAGCAGCTACCGCGGGGGTAGTCAGCCCCAGCATTTT.